Here is one T cell receptor beta chain with its context. The data derive from a study of OX40 agonist ivuxolimab in advanced cancers. Study background: Two patients with cutaneous melanoma and one with hepatocellular carcinoma, three in total, showed partial responses.

Generated by immunoSEQ multiplex PCR, the TCRdb table keeps only in-frame clones and is missing some. The sample has 100,000 or so clones; 84% are singletons. Germline V gene lookup returns CDR1 SNHLY and CDR2 FYNNEI. V was clipped by 7 bases and J by 0 bases, with 8 bases between them. The CDR3 length is 13 residues. This clonotype originated in an adult with an advanced solid tumor such as melanoma, head and neck, liver or kidney cancer. Sample: CD4+ or CD8+ T cells sorted from blood, taken in a trial of the OX40 agonist ivuxolimab. The chain has TRBV2 and TRBJ2-3; D possibly uses TRBD1 or TRBD2 (5 bases each). The CDR3 nucleotides are TGTGCCAGCAACGGGGCAAGCACAGATACGCAGTATTTT. Its translation is CASNGASTDTQYF.